Below, 19 T cell receptor beta chains from the same sample are listed, as sequenced in a study of somatic mutations in cytotoxic T cells in rheumatoid arthritis. Assay used: immunoSEQ multiplex PCR; TCRdb lists only in-frame clones, some missing. The table has some 18,000 clones, approximately 80% seen once. Sample: CD8+ T cells sorted from blood. Receptors were obtained from an adult with rheumatoid arthritis.

This clone was counted between two and nine times. CDR3 sequence: CASSASNTEAFF. CDR3 nucleotide sequence: TGCGCCAGCAGCGCCTCGAACACTGAAGCTTTCTTT. The chain recombines TRBV4-3 with TRBJ1-1; D uncertain. V was pared by 5 bases and J by 1 base, with 5 bases between. The CDR3 has 12 residues. CDR1 and CDR2 from the germline V gene are LGHNA and YSLEER.

The genes are TRBV28 and TRBJ1-2; D uncertain. Trimming shortened V by 2 bases and J by 4 bases, and 11 bases separated the two germline ends. This CDR3 comprises 14 residues. Germline values: CDR1 MDHEN, CDR2 SYDVKM. CDR3 coding DNA: TGTGCCAGCAGTTTAATCGGGATCCCCTATGGCTACACCTTC. Translation: CASSLIGIPYGYTF.

CDR3 in DNA: TGTGCTAGTGGTTCGTCTCGCGGGCTCTCCTACAATGAGCAGTTCTTC. This translates into CASGSSRGLSYNEQFF. J is TRBJ2-1 and V is TRBV12-5, with D possibly being TRBD2 (5 bases). The CDR3 runs to 16 residues. CDR1 and CDR2 from the germline V gene are LGHNT and FRNRAP. V lost 4 bases and J 0 bases, leaving 13 bases between the germline ends.

V is TRBV30 and J is TRBJ2-1; D ambiguous. Germline V gene data show CDR1 as GTSNPN and CDR2 as SVGIG (reference sequence). The ends were cut back, 0 bases at V and 2 bases at J, with 14 bases in the middle. The CDR3 has 16 amino acids. The CDR3 region has the DNA TGTGCCTGGAGTGTCTCTACTTTGGGTCCCTACAATGAGCAGTTCTTC. Amino acid sequence: CAWSVSTLGPYNEQFF.

The V and J genes are TRBV5-6 and TRBJ1-5; possible D gene TRBD1, 5 bases. V lost 4 bases to trimming and J lost 3 bases, with 14 bases between them. The CDR3 consists of 15 residues. The germline V gene encodes CDR1 SGHDT and CDR2 YYEEEE. CDR3 DNA: TGTGCCAGCAGCGACAGTACTAATAACAATCAGCCCCAGCATTTT. Amino acid sequence: CASSDSTNNNQPQHF.

This clone was picked up a small number of times. CDR3 nucleotide sequence: TGTGCCAGCAGTGAACCGGGACTAGCGGCCTACGAGCAGTACTTC. This codes for CASSEPGLAAYEQYF. The V and J genes are TRBV2 and TRBJ2-7, with 11 bases fitting TRBD2. The V and J ends lost 2 bases and 2 bases, in that order; junction bases with no gene match: 2. Germline lookup yields CDR1 SNHLY and CDR2 FYNNEI. There are 15 residues in the CDR3. Using reference TRBV2 and TRBJ2-7 for the parts outside the CDR3, the full variable domain is EPEVTQTPSHQVTQMGQEVILRCVPISNHLYFYWYRQILGQKVEFLVSFYNNEISEKSEIFDDQFSVERPDGSNFTLKIRSTKLEDSAMYFCASSEPGLAAYEQYFGPGTRLTVT.

This clone was seen once. The J gene is TRBJ1-1, the V gene TRBV27; 9 bases fit TRBD1. Per germline, CDR1 MNHEY and CDR2 SMNVEV (reference sequence). Trimming at V came to 4 bases and at J to 2 bases, leaving 11 bases not matched to a gene. The CDR3 length is 17 residues. In DNA, the CDR3 is TGTGCCAGCAGTTCGCCGGGACAGGGATCCCTCAACACTGAAGCTTTCTTT. It encodes CASSSPGQGSLNTEAFF.

The V gene is TRBV14, the J gene TRBJ2-7; no definite D call. Germline V CDR1 and CDR2: SGHDN, FVKESK. The length of the CDR3 is 13 residues. The ends were cut back, 1 base at V and 2 bases at J, with 6 bases in the middle. CDR3 sequence: CASSQGEPYEQYF. In DNA form, the CDR3 reads TGTGCCAGCAGCCAAGGGGAACCCTACGAGCAGTACTTC. The complete variable domain, with remaining parts taken from reference TRBV14 and TRBJ2-7, reads EAGVTQFPSHSVIEKGQTVTLRCDPISGHDNLYWYRRVMGKEIKFLLHFVKESKQDESGMPNNRFLAERTGGTYSTLKVQPAELEDSGVYFCASSQGEPYEQYFGPGTRLTVT.

This clone was picked up a small number of times. The chain combines TRBV21-1 with TRBJ2-2; no check of the table's D call, TRBD1, against the DNA was made. TRBV21-1 is classified as a pseudogene. CDR3 length equals 14 residues. The CDR3 coding sequence is TGTGCCAGCCGGATAGGACAGAACACCGGGGAGCTGTTTTTT. Translated, it gives CASRIGQNTGELFF.

The DNA of the CDR3 is TGTGCCAGTAGCAGTGAAGTTCGTTACGGGTCCTACGAGCAGTACTTC. It specifies CASSSEVRYGSYEQYF. The chain is built from TRBV19 and TRBJ2-7, with D uncertain. Trimming took off 6 bases at V and 1 base at J, with 19 bases between the two ends. Germline lookup yields CDR1 LNHDA and CDR2 SQIVND (reference sequence). This CDR3 is 16 amino acids long.

The chain recombines TRBV7-3 with TRBJ1-2, with a weak D call TRBD1 (5 bases). This CDR3 is 14 amino acids long. The V end lost 5 bases, the J end lost 6 bases, and 16 bases lay between the germline ends. Per the germline V gene, CDR1 is SGHTA and CDR2 is FQGTGA. CDR3 sequence reads: CASSDRGSGDGYTF. The CDR3 DNA reads as TGTGCCAGCAGCGACCGGGGCAGCGGCGATGGCTACACCTTC.

About this clone: At one boundary the junction diverges from the germline segment, which might be a read error. The CDR3 nucleotides are TGTGCCAGCAGTTTAGCGGGAGTTGTCTACGAGCAGTACTTC. This translates into CASSLAGVVYEQYF. The chain employs TRBV7-2 and TRBJ2-7; 9 bases map to TRBD2. Germline lookup yields CDR1 SGHTA and CDR2 FQGNSA. The CDR3 sequence is 14 residues long.

The V call is TRBV6-5, the J call TRBJ1-1; D remains unclear. CDR3 length: 13 amino acids. The V gene lost 3 bases and the J gene lost 7 bases, with 12 bases spanning the gap. Germline V gene data show CDR1 as MNHEY and CDR2 as SVGAGI. The CDR3 loop is CASSYFLTGEAFF. The CDR3 bases are TGTGCCAGCAGTTATTTCCTCACTGGTGAAGCTTTCTTT.

The chain joins TRBV21-1 to TRBJ2-2; the table's D gene call, TRBD2, was not cross checked with the DNA. TRBV21-1 is termed a pseudogene. This CDR3 comprises 19 residues. The CDR3, as DNA: TGTGCCAGCAGACTCAGCAGGACTAGGGTATACGCGAACACCGGGGAGCTGTTTTTT. Protein: CASRLSRTRVYANTGELFF.

The chain is built from TRBV7-9 and TRBJ2-5; D is unresolved. From germline, CDR1 is SEHNR and CDR2 FQNEAQ (reference sequence). V was trimmed by 1 base and J by 2 bases, leaving 8 bases between them. The CDR3 contains 14 residues. The CDR3 is CASSLGLLQETQYF. CDR3 sequence (DNA): TGTGCCAGCAGCTTAGGGCTACTACAAGAGACCCAGTACTTC.

This chain links TRBV7-2 with TRBJ2-3; D remains unclear. CDR1 is SGHTA and CDR2 is FQGNSA in the germline V gene. This CDR3 is 14 amino acids long. Trimming left V 2 bases short and J 3 bases short, with 9 bases between. The CDR3 DNA reads TGTGCCAGCAGCTTACCCGAAGGGACAGATACGCAGTATTTT. Translated, it gives CASSLPEGTDTQYF.

The gene calls are TRBV7-2 and TRBJ2-7, with 8 positions matching TRBD2. After removal of 1 base from V and 7 bases from J, the junction contained 15 bases not matched to a gene. From germline, CDR1 is SGHTA and CDR2 FQGNSA. The CDR3 totals 17 residues. The CDR3 sequence is CASSLELGLATAKEQYF. DNA for the CDR3: TGTGCCAGCAGCTTAGAGCTTGGACTAGCAACCGCCAAGGAGCAGTACTTC.

The rearrangement uses TRBV5-6 and TRBJ1-4, with 9 bases aligning to TRBD1. The CDR3 has 14 residues. Germline loops: CDR1 SGHDT, CDR2 YYEEEE. V shed 4 bases and J 6 bases; nucleotides not matched to a gene: 4. This chain's CDR3 is CASSAGQGDEKLFF. For the CDR3, the DNA is TGTGCCAGCAGCGCGGGACAGGGTGATGAAAAACTGTTTTTT.

The CDR3 here is CSVSLVAGTYEQYF. The DNA of the CDR3 is TGCAGCGTCTCCCTTGTAGCAGGGACCTACGAGCAGTACTTC. The V gene is TRBV29-1, the J gene TRBJ2-7; D is possibly TRBD1 (5 bases). The V gene lost 6 bases and the J gene lost 2 bases, with 17 bases spanning the gap. The germline V gene encodes CDR1 SQVTM and CDR2 ANQGSEA. The CDR3 spans 14 residues.